This T cell receptor (beta chain) was retrieved from a study of cytomegalovirus exposure and HLA in healthy donors. Study context: A prior study identified 90 million to 120 million unique TCR beta sequences from some 180 million T cells. From HLA-typed donors, an early data release held about 85 million unique TCRs. Study-wide findings and caveats: Near-uniform donor sequencing depth was presumed by presence/absence analyses.

Germline V CDR1 and CDR2: MNHNS, SASEGT. V lost 6 bases to trimming and J lost 9 bases, with 9 bases between them. The CDR3 runs 11 residues. In the case of this clone: Antigen unknown.

Researchers ran the PCR with 60 Vbeta and 13 Jbeta primers. This table comes from immunoSEQ multiplex PCR, and its TCRdb copy is limited to in-frame clones, with some not included. The table records some 80,000 clones, about a tenth of them present only once. Sequences were obtained from PBMCs. The chain couples TRBV6-1 to TRBJ1-5; D uncertain. This sequence was found in a man in his fifties or sixties in good health and CMV-seropositive. The CDR3 loop reads CASSLSRPQHF. CDR3 nucleotides: TGTGCCAGCAGCCTCAGTCGGCCCCAGCATTTT.